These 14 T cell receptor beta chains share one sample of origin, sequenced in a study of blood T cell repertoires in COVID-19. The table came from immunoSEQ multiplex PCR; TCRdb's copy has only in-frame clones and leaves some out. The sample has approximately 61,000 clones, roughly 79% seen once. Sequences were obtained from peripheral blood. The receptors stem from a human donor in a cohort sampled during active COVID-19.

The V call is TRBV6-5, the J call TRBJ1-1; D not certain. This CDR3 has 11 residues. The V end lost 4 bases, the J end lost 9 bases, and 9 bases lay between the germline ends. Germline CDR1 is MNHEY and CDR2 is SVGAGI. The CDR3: CASSSPPQAFF. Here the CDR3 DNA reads TGTGCCAGCAGTTCCCCCCCTCAAGCTTTCTTT.

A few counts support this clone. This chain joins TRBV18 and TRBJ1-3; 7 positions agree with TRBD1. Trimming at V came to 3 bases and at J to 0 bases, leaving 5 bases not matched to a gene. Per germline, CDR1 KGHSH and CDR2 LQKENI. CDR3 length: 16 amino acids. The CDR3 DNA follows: TGTGCCAGCTCACCGGGACAGCTCCCCTCTGGAAACACCATATATTTT. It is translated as CASSPGQLPSGNTIYF.

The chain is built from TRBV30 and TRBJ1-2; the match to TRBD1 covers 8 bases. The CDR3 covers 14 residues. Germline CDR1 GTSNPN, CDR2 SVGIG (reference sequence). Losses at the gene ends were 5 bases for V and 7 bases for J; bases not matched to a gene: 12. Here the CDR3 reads CAWGTGAWGGGYTF. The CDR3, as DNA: TGTGCCTGGGGGACAGGTGCCTGGGGGGGTGGCTACACCTTC.

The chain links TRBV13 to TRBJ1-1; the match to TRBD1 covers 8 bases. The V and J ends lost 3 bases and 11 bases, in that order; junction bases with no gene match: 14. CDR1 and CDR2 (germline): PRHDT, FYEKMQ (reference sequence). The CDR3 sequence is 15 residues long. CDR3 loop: CASSFLRDRPRLAFF. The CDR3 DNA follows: TGTGCCAGCAGCTTTCTCCGGGACAGGCCCCGTCTGGCTTTCTTT.

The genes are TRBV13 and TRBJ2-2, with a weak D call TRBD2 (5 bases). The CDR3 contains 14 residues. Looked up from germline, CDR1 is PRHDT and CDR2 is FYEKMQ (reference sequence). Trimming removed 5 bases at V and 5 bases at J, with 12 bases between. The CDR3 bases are TGTGCCAGCAGCCCAGGAGGAAGAACCGGGGAGCTGTTTTTT. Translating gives CASSPGGRTGELFF.

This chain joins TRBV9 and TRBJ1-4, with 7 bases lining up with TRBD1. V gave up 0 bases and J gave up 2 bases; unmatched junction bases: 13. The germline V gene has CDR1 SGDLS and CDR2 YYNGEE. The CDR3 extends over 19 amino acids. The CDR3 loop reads CASSVVKLGGPGTNEKLFF. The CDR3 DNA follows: TGTGCCAGCAGCGTAGTTAAATTAGGGGGCCCCGGGACTAATGAAAAACTGTTTTTT. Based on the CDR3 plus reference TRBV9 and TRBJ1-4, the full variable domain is DSGVTQTPKHLITATGQRVTLRCSPRSGDLSVYWYQQSLDQGLQFLIQYYNGEERAKGNILERFSAQQFPDLHSELNLSSLELGDSALYFCASSVVKLGGPGTNEKLFFGSGTQLSVL.

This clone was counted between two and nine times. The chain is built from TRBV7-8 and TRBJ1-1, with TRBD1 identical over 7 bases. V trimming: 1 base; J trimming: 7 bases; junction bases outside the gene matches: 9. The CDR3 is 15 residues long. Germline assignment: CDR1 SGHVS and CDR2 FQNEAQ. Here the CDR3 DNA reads TGTGCCAGCAGCTTAGTCGGGCAGGGGGTCGGTGAAGCTTTCTTT. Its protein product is CASSLVGQGVGEAFF.

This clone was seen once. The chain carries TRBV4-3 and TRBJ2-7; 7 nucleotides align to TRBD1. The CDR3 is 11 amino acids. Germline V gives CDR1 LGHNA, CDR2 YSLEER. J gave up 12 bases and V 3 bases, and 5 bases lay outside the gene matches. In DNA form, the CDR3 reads TGCGCCAGCAGCCACGGACAGGCGCGGTACTTC. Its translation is CASSHGQARYF.

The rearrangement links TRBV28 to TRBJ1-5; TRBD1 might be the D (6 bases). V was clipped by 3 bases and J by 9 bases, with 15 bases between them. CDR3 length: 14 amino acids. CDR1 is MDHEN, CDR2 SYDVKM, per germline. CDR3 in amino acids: CASSLGDIQRPQHF. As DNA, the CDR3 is TGTGCCAGCAGTTTGGGGGACATCCAGAGGCCCCAGCATTTT. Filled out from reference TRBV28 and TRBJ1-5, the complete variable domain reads DVKVTQSSRYLVKRTGEKVFLECVQDMDHENMFWYRQDPGLGLRLIYFSYDVKMKEKGDIPEGYSVSREKKERFSLILESASTNQTSMYLCASSLGDIQRPQHFGDGTRLSIL.

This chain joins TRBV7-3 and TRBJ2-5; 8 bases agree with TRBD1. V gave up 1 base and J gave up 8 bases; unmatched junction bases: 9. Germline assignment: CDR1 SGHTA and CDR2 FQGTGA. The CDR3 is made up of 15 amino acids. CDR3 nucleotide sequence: TGTGCCAGCAGCTTAAGTGGACAGGGTACCGCAACCCAGTACTTC. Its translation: CASSLSGQGTATQYF.

The CDR3 DNA reads TGTGCCAGCAGCTCTGGGTGGGGGCTTGAAGCTTTCTTT. This translates into CASSSGWGLEAFF. This chain joins TRBV7-2 and TRBJ1-1, with a tentative D call TRBD1 (6 bases). V was pared by 4 bases and J by 7 bases, with 13 bases between. In germline, CDR1 is SGHTA, CDR2 FQGNSA. The CDR3 is 13 residues long.

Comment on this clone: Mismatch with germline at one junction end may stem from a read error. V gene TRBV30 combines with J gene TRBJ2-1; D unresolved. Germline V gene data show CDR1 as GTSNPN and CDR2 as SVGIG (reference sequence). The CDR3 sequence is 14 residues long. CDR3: CAWSVGPTYHEQFF. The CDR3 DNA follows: TGTGCCTGGAGTGTTGGGCCTACCTACCATGAGCAGTTCTTC.

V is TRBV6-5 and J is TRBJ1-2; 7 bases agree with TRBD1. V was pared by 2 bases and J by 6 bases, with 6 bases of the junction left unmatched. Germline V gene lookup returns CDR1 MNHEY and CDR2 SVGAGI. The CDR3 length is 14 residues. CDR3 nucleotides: TGTGCCAGCAGTTACACCAGACAGGGACATGGCTACACCTTC. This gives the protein CASSYTRQGHGYTF.

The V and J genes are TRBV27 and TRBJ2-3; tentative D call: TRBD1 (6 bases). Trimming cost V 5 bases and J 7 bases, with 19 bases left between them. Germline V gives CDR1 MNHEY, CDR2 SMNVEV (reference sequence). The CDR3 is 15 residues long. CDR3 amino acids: CASSIRGLVKNTQYF. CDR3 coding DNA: TGTGCCAGCAGTATCAGGGGTTTGGTCAAAAATACGCAGTATTTT.